Listed below are T cell receptor beta chains from one sample, sequenced in a study of cytomegalovirus exposure and HLA in healthy donors. TCRdb's table, derived via immunoSEQ multiplex PCR, lists solely in-frame clones and lacks some. This sample carries over 130,000 clones, about four fifths of them seen once, and the ten largest clones take 3% to 4%. Material: PBMCs. These receptors all stem from a human donor in good health. The CDR3 runs from the conserved cysteine through the conserved F or W. D genes are given only for firm matches. Rows give clone size only sometimes, using once, few, many, or a class for an expanded clone.

j_call clone_size v_call d_call cdr3_aa cdr3_nt
TRBJ2-3 once TRBV28 NA CASFGSVSTDTQYF TGTGCCAGCTTCGGTAGCGTGAGCACAGATACGCAGTATTTT
TRBJ2-2 NA TRBV27 NA CASSFPGHLEGELFF TGTGCCAGCAGTTTCCCGGGACACCTCGAAGGGGAGCTGTTTTTT
TRBJ2-7 NA TRBV5-4 NA CASSGGADEQYF TGTGCCAGCAGCGGGGGGGCCGACGAGCAGTACTTC
TRBJ1-5 NA TRBV27 NA CASSLSRYSLNQPQHF TGTGCCAGCAGTTTAAGTCGTTACAGTCTGAATCAGCCCCAGCATTTT
TRBJ1-5 NA TRBV27 NA CASSFDARPGSNQPQHF TGTGCCAGCAGTTTTGATGCTCGTCCAGGGAGCAATCAGCCCCAGCATTTT
TRBJ2-5 NA TRBV6-6 TRBD2 CASSRLAEETQYF TGTGCCAGCAGTCGCCTAGCGGAAGAGACCCAGTACTTC
TRBJ2-7 NA TRBV19 NA CASSIVGTASNEQYF TGTGCCAGTAGTATAGTGGGGACTGCCTCCAACGAGCAGTACTTC
TRBJ1-2 NA TRBV6-1 NA CASSETWGGESGYTF TGTGCCAGCAGTGAGACGTGGGGAGGGGAGTCGGGCTACACCTTC
TRBJ1-4 NA TRBV5-6 NA CASSQRRRDQKGSEKLFF TGTGCCAGCAGCCAACGGAGGCGGGACCAAAAAGGTAGTGAAAAACTGTTTTTT
TRBJ1-2 NA TRBV5-6 TRBD1 CASSLGLDRGDYGYTF TGTGCCAGCAGCTTGGGTTTGGACAGGGGGGACTATGGCTACACCTTC
TRBJ1-1 NA TRBV7-6 NA CASSPGHQNTEAFF TGTGCCAGCAGCCCGGGACACCAGAACACTGAAGCTTTCTTT
TRBJ2-2 NA TRBV10-3 TRBD1 CAIGTGSNTGELFF TGTGCCATCGGGACAGGTTCGAACACCGGGGAGCTGTTTTTT
TRBJ2-1 NA TRBV28 TRBD1 CASSPGTGSNEQFF TGTGCCAGCAGTCCCGGGACAGGGTCCAATGAGCAGTTCTTC
TRBJ1-1 NA TRBV28 NA CASSSPRTGYPMNTEAFF TGTGCCAGTAGTTCCCCACGTACAGGTTACCCTATGAACACTGAAGCTTTCTTT
TRBJ2-5 NA TRBV6-1 TRBD2 CASRPSGSPEETQYF TGTGCCAGCAGACCTAGCGGGTCACCGGAGGAGACCCAGTACTTC
TRBJ1-2 NA TRBV5-4 TRBD1 CASSSTGLDYGYTF TGTGCCAGCAGCTCGACAGGGCTCGACTATGGCTACACCTTC
TRBJ1-1 NA TRBV6-5 NA CASSYSIFLTEAFF TGTGCCAGCAGTTACTCGATATTTCTAACTGAAGCTTTCTTT
TRBJ2-2 few TRBV18 TRBD2 CASSRGRAAGELFF TGTGCCAGCTCACGCGGGAGGGCCGCCGGGGAGCTGTTTTTT
TRBJ2-3 NA TRBV15 TRBD2 CATSRGVAGGTDTQYF TGTGCCACCAGCAGAGGGGTAGCGGGAGGCACAGATACGCAGTATTTT
TRBJ2-7 NA TRBV18 TRBD1 CASSPPIGTGMDEQYF TGTGCCAGCTCACCACCGATTGGGACAGGGATGGACGAGCAGTACTTC
TRBJ1-2 few TRBV27 NA CASSTTKPQDGTNGYTF TGTGCCAGCAGTACAACGAAACCACAGGACGGGACTAATGGCTACACCTTC
TRBJ2-1 few TRBV6-6 NA CASSLDRREQFF TGTGCCAGCAGCCTCGACAGGCGGGAGCAGTTCTTC
TRBJ1-6 NA TRBV10-2 TRBD1 CASSESSGGGSSYNSPLHF TGCGCCAGCAGTGAGAGTTCGGGAGGGGGCAGCTCCTATAATTCACCCCTCCACTTT
TRBJ2-2 NA TRBV19 NA CASRPGTLLDTGELFF TGTGCCAGTAGACCCGGGACTTTATTGGACACCGGGGAGCTGTTTTTT